A selection of T cell receptor beta chains follows, all from one sample in a study of cytomegalovirus exposure and HLA in healthy donors. The protocol was immunoSEQ multiplex PCR, while the TCRdb copy is restricted to in-frame clones and leaves out a portion. The sample has 120,000 or so clones; around nine tenths are singletons. What was sequenced was PBMCs. The source is a man under 40 in good health and CMV-seronegative. CDR3s include the opening cysteine and the closing phenylalanine or tryptophan. Fields, in order: V gene, D gene, CDR3 length, clone size, J gene, CDR3 DNA, CDR3 protein. A D gene is named only where the DNA matches it firmly. Not all rows give a size; the values are once, few, many and, for expanded clones, a class.

TRBV4-1,.,17,once,TRBJ1-1,TGCGCCAGCAGCCAAGGAGCCGGGACAAGTTTTGACACTGAAGCTTTCTTT,CASSQGAGTSFDTEAFF
TRBV2,TRBD2,17,.,TRBJ2-1,TGTGCCAGCAGCGCTGGACTAGCGGGAGTTTACTACAATGAGCAGTTCTTC,CASSAGLAGVYYNEQFF
TRBV27,TRBD2,12,once,TRBJ2-7,TGTGCCAGCAGTCTGGGGGGGGACGAGCAGTACTTC,CASSLGGDEQYF
TRBV4-1,TRBD2,17,.,TRBJ2-4,TGCGCCAGCAGCCAAGCGTTTCCTAGCGGGAGCGGGGACATTCAGTACTTC,CASSQAFPSGSGDIQYF
TRBV7-2,.,15,.,TRBJ1-3,TGTGCCAGCAGCTTACGGGAGGTCTCTGGAAACACCATATATTTT,CASSLREVSGNTIYF
TRBV2,.,13,.,TRBJ2-7,TGTGCCAGCTCCAACATGCACCCCTACGAGCAGTACTTC,CASSNMHPYEQYF
TRBV6-5,TRBD2,14,.,TRBJ2-7,TGTGCCAGCAGTTACTCCCGGGAGGGGTACGAGCAGTACTTC,CASSYSREGYEQYF
TRBV27,TRBD1,15,.,TRBJ1-2,TGTGCCAGCAGTTTAGGGACAGGGGCGGCCTATGGCTACACCTTC,CASSLGTGAAYGYTF
TRBV6-5,TRBD1,14,.,TRBJ1-1,TGTGCCAGCAGTTCACAGGGGATAACTACTGAAGCTTTCTTT,CASSSQGITTEAFF
TRBV6-1,.,15,.,TRBJ2-7,TGTGCCAGCAGGGCAAAAGGGACGGCGGAGGGCGAGCAGTACTTC,CASRAKGTAEGEQYF
TRBV9,.,14,.,TRBJ2-2,TGTGCCAGCAGCGTAGTTGCGAGCATCGGGGAGCTGTTTTTT,CASSVVASIGELFF
TRBV2,.,16,.,TRBJ1-4,TGTGCCAGCAGTGAACGGGTTCAGGGCCCGAGGGAAAAACTGTTTTTT,CASSERVQGPREKLFF
TRBV5-1,TRBD2,14,.,TRBJ2-2,TGCGCCAGCAGCTTGGGACTAGCGACCGGGGAGCTGTTTTTT,CASSLGLATGELFF
TRBV7-3,TRBD2,13,.,TRBJ2-1,TGTGCCAGCAGCTTAGTGTCAGCGGGAGATCGGTTCTTC,CASSLVSAGDRFF
TRBV15,TRBD2,14,.,TRBJ2-3,TGTGCCACCAGCCCGGGACTAGCTGGGGATACGCAGTATTTT,CATSPGLAGDTQYF
TRBV29-1,TRBD1,16,.,TRBJ2-7,TGCAGCGTCGCGCCCAATTATGGGACAGGTTTCGACGAGCAGTACTTC,CSVAPNYGTGFDEQYF
TRBV9,.,13,once,TRBJ1-4,TGTGCCAGCAGCGGCGCCGGGAACGAAAAACTGTTTTTT,CASSGAGNEKLFF
TRBV4-3,TRBD2,17,.,TRBJ2-1,TGCGCCAGCAGCCATGGATTGACTAGCGGGAGCTACAATGAGCAGTTCTTC,CASSHGLTSGSYNEQFF
TRBV7-9,.,12,.,TRBJ1-1,TGTGCCAGCAGCCCGACTGGGGGGAAAGCTTTCTTT,CASSPTGGKAFF
TRBV30,.,14,few,TRBJ1-6,TGTGCCTGGAGCCGCTTGGACTTCGATTCACCCCTCCACTTT,CAWSRLDFDSPLHF
TRBV19,.,15,.,TRBJ1-2,TGTGCCAGTAGGTCCCATCGGGACACTTACTATGGCTACACCTTC,CASRSHRDTYYGYTF
TRBV9,.,13,few,TRBJ2-2,TGTGCCAGCAGCCCCGGGGTCACCGGGGAGCTGTTTTTT,CASSPGVTGELFF
TRBV30,TRBD2,14,.,TRBJ2-2,TGTGCCTGGAGGAGGGACTATAACACCGGGGAGCTGTTTTTT,CAWRRDYNTGELFF
TRBV4-2,TRBD2,16,.,TRBJ2-7,TGTGCCAGCAGCCAAGAGACTAGCGGCCCTTCCTACGAGCAGTACTTC,CASSQETSGPSYEQYF
TRBV4-1,.,17,.,TRBJ2-4,TGCGCCAGCAGCCAAGGCCAGACCAGCGGGGCCAAAAACATTCAGTACTTC,CASSQGQTSGAKNIQYF
TRBV30,TRBD1,16,.,TRBJ2-7,TGTGCCTGGAGTGTACTCCCGGGACAGGGCCCGGGAGAGCAGTACTTC,CAWSVLPGQGPGEQYF
TRBV5-1,TRBD2,15,.,TRBJ2-1,TGCGCCAGCAGCTCTCGGGAGGGGGCCTACAATGAGCAGTTCTTC,CASSSREGAYNEQFF
TRBV13,.,14,.,TRBJ1-4,TGTGCCAGCAGCTTAAGGCAGGGGAATGAAAAACTGTTTTTT,CASSLRQGNEKLFF
TRBV9,TRBD2,15,.,TRBJ2-2,TGTGCCAGCAGCGAGAGCGGGAGACGCACCGGGGAGCTGTTTTTT,CASSESGRRTGELFF
TRBV6-1,.,13,.,TRBJ2-2,TGTGCCAGCAGCCCGAGGGAGACCGGGGAGCTGTTTTTT,CASSPRETGELFF
TRBV4-1,TRBD1,17,.,TRBJ1-4,TGCGCCAGCAGCCAAGAAGGAGGCGGGACAGATAATGAAAAACTGTTTTTT,CASSQEGGGTDNEKLFF
TRBV5-1,TRBD1,14,once,TRBJ2-7,TGCGCCAGCAATCTATGGACAGGGGCGGACGAGCAGTACTTC,CASNLWTGADEQYF
TRBV11-2,TRBD2,13,.,TRBJ2-7,TGTGCCAGCAGCTTAGGGGGAGGGCCGGATTGGTACTTC,CASSLGGGPDWYF
TRBV6-6,TRBD2,16,.,TRBJ2-7,TGTGCCAGCGGGGGGGACGGACTAGCGGCCCTCTACGAGCAGTACTTC,CASGGDGLAALYEQYF
TRBV5-1,TRBD1,14,.,TRBJ2-7,TGCGCCAGCAGACCCGGGACAGGAGGATACGAGCAGTACTTC,CASRPGTGGYEQYF
TRBV7-2,TRBD1,18,.,TRBJ2-1,TGTGCCAGCAGCTTACGCGAGCCCGGGACAGGGGGTGACAATGAGCAGTTCTTC,CASSLREPGTGGDNEQFF
TRBV9,TRBD1,15,.,TRBJ1-5,TGTGCCAGCAGCCCGACAGGGGTGTCCAATCAGCCCCAGCATTTT,CASSPTGVSNQPQHF
TRBV5-1,.,14,.,TRBJ2-1,TGCGCCAGCAGCTTGGCCCCTCAGAACAATGAGCAGTTCTTC,CASSLAPQNNEQFF
TRBV19,TRBD2,13,few,TRBJ2-1,TGTGCCAGCCGGACTAGCGGGAGCTATGAGCAGTTCTTC,CASRTSGSYEQFF
TRBV18,TRBD1,15,.,TRBJ2-7,TGTGCCAGCTCACCACCGGTGACAGGGGGATACGAGCAGTACTTC,CASSPPVTGGYEQYF
TRBV7-2,.,14,few,TRBJ1-2,TGTGCCAGCAGCTACGAACAGGGACGTTATGGCTACACCTTC,CASSYEQGRYGYTF
TRBV5-5,.,15,.,TRBJ2-7,TGTGCCAGCAGCTTGGCGCCTAGCGAGAAGTACGAGCAGTACTTC,CASSLAPSEKYEQYF
TRBV12-5,.,13,.,TRBJ1-5,TGTGCTAGTGGCACTAACAGCAATCAGCCCCAGCATTTT,CASGTNSNQPQHF
TRBV5-6,.,16,once,TRBJ1-1,TGTGCCAGCAGCTTGTTTATCAAGGAGGTGGCCACTGAAGCTTTCTTT,CASSLFIKEVATEAFF
TRBV10-1,.,14,.,TRBJ2-5,TGCGCCAGCAGTGAGTGGCGGGGTCGTCCGACCCAGTACTTC,CASSEWRGRPTQYF
TRBV6-5,TRBD1,12,once,TRBJ2-1,TGTGCCAGCAGCGAAATGACAGGGCTCTCGGTCTTC,CASSEMTGLSVF
TRBV7-2,TRBD1,13,.,TRBJ2-7,TGTGCCAGCAGCTGGGACAGGGGCGGCGAGCAGTACTTC,CASSWDRGGEQYF
TRBV7-9,.,14,once,TRBJ1-2,TGTGCCAGCAGCTTAGCACAGAGTCTTTATGGCTACACCTTC,CASSLAQSLYGYTF
TRBV11-2,.,14,.,TRBJ1-3,TGTGCCAGCAGGCTTTCACTCTCTGGAAACACCATATATTTT,CASRLSLSGNTIYF
TRBV6-6,TRBD2,13,.,TRBJ2-1,TGTGCCAGCATCCCGGGACTAGCATTTGAGCAGTTCTTC,CASIPGLAFEQFF
TRBV7-2,.,15,few,TRBJ2-7,TGTGCCAGCAGCTTAGGAGGGAGCCCAGGCTACGAGCAGTACTTC,CASSLGGSPGYEQYF
TRBV4-1,.,15,once,TRBJ2-1,TGCGCCAGCAGCCAAGGGAGTCTTAAACTTAATGAGCAGTTCTTC,CASSQGSLKLNEQFF
TRBV27,.,14,.,TRBJ1-6,TGTGCCAGCAGTTTACACTCCTATAATTCACCCCTCCACTTT,CASSLHSYNSPLHF
TRBV7-6,.,15,.,TRBJ2-5,TGTGCCAGCAGCTTAAACCTAGTTAGGGGAGAGACCCAGTACTTC,CASSLNLVRGETQYF
TRBV6-1,TRBD1,17,.,TRBJ2-2,TGTGCCAGCAGTGCTCCCGCCGGGACAGGCGCTACCGGGGAGCTGTTTTTT,CASSAPAGTGATGELFF
TRBV5-1,TRBD1,16,few,TRBJ1-1,TGCGCCAGCAGCATGACAGGGGATGGGTTGGGCACTGAAGCTTTCTTT,CASSMTGDGLGTEAFF
TRBV5-1,TRBD1,13,.,TRBJ2-7,TGCGCCAGCAGCTCGGGACAGGGAGGCGAGCAGTACTTC,CASSSGQGGEQYF